Below are 19 T cell receptor beta chains sequenced from a single sample in a study of blood T cell repertoires in COVID-19. The protocol was immunoSEQ multiplex PCR, while the TCRdb copy is restricted to in-frame clones and leaves out a portion. The sample records approximately 350,000 clones, around 91% being singletons. Sequencing was performed on peripheral blood. These receptor sequences come from a young woman who had recovered from COVID-19.

The genes are TRBV30 and TRBJ1-1; 8 bases are a match to TRBD1. The CDR3 consists of 14 residues. Per germline, CDR1 GTSNPN and CDR2 SVGIG (reference sequence). V shed 2 bases and J 0 bases; nucleotides not matched to a gene: 2. This CDR3 is CAWSRDRLNTEAFF. The CDR3 nucleotides are TGTGCCTGGAGTCGGGACAGGCTGAACACTGAAGCTTTCTTT.

The chain uses TRBV12-5 and TRBJ2-1; unclear D gene. The V end was cut by 4 bases, the J end by 5 bases, with 3 bases between. The V gene's germline CDR1 is LGHNT and CDR2 FRNRAP. The CDR3 runs 11 residues. The DNA for the CDR3 is TGTGCTAGTGGTTACAACAATGAGCAGTTCTTC. Translation gives CASGYNNEQFF.

This clone was found a few times. Other DNA sequences of this sample code for an identical CDR3. The gene calls are TRBV19 and TRBJ1-1; D unclear. V was trimmed by 4 bases and J by 0 bases, leaving 6 bases between them. The CDR3 is 13 amino acids. Germline V gene data show CDR1 as LNHDA and CDR2 as SQIVND (reference sequence). Here the CDR3 reads CASSTLLNTEAFF. DNA for the CDR3: TGTGCCAGTAGTACCCTTTTGAACACTGAAGCTTTCTTT.

The CDR3 here is CASSEDPGFSNQPQHF. CDR3 coding DNA: TGTGCCAGCAGTGAGGATCCAGGGTTCTCCAATCAGCCCCAGCATTTT. The rearrangement joins TRBV2 to TRBJ1-5; weak D call: TRBD1 (5 bases). The CDR3 has 16 amino acids. Per germline, CDR1 SNHLY and CDR2 FYNNEI. V was shortened by 3 bases and J by 3 bases, with 15 bases between the two germline ends. Using reference TRBV2 and TRBJ1-5 for the parts outside the CDR3, the full variable domain is EPEVTQTPSHQVTQMGQEVILRCVPISNHLYFYWYRQILGQKVEFLVSFYNNEISEKSEIFDDQFSVERPDGSNFTLKIRSTKLEDSAMYFCASSEDPGFSNQPQHFGDGTRLSIL.

The J gene is TRBJ1-2, the V gene TRBV5-1, with D perhaps matching TRBD1 (5 bases). Per the germline V gene, CDR1 is SGHRS and CDR2 is YFSETQ. The length of the CDR3 is 12 residues. Trimming removed 2 bases from V and 6 bases from J, with 8 bases in between. Written as DNA, the CDR3 is TGCGCCAGCAGCTTACGGGGGGATGGCTACACCTTC. Amino acid sequence: CASSLRGDGYTF.

The chain recombines TRBV5-4 with TRBJ1-3, with D hard to call. The CDR3 covers 17 residues. Germline V gives CDR1 SGHNT, CDR2 YYREEE (reference sequence). Trimming took off 4 bases at V and 0 bases at J, with 17 bases between the two ends. The CDR3 coding sequence is TGTGCCAGCAGCCCCGAAATTGGAGGGCACTCTGGAAACACCATATATTTT. It specifies CASSPEIGGHSGNTIYF.

The chain recombines TRBV7-8 with TRBJ2-2, with TRBD1 matching 8 bases. Trimming took 5 bases from V and 4 from J; bases not matched to a gene: 6. Germline V gives CDR1 SGHVS, CDR2 FQNEAQ. There are 15 residues in the CDR3. The CDR3 sequence is CASSPRGQGTGELFF. The DNA for the CDR3 is TGTGCCAGCAGCCCCAGGGGGCAGGGCACCGGGGAGCTGTTTTTT.

V usage is TRBV10-1 and J usage is TRBJ1-1; the D gene is possibly TRBD1 (5 bases). CDR1 and CDR2 from the germline V gene are WNHNN and SYGVQD (reference sequence). This CDR3 has 13 amino acids. Trimming shortened V by 6 bases and J by 6 bases, and 14 bases separated the two germline ends. The CDR3 bases are TGCGCCAGCAGCGCAGGGTTTTCGGCTGAAGCTTTCTTT. Protein: CASSAGFSAEAFF.

This clone was observed a single time. The chain combines TRBV19 with TRBJ2-5; 9 nucleotides align to TRBD1. Germline lookup yields CDR1 LNHDA and CDR2 SQIVND (reference sequence). The CDR3 runs to 16 residues. V was pared by 6 bases and J by 6 bases, with 14 bases of the junction left unmatched. The CDR3 bases are TGTGCCAGTAGGGGACAGGGTTTAGGGGGCAGGCAGACCCAGTACTTC. Its protein is CASRGQGLGGRQTQYF.

The V gene is TRBV5-1, the J gene TRBJ2-1; 7 nucleotides align to TRBD2. The CDR3 extends over 14 amino acids. Germline assignment: CDR1 SGHRS and CDR2 YFSETQ. V lost 0 bases to trimming and J lost 9 bases; unmatched junction nucleotides: 6. The CDR3 DNA reads TGCGCCAGCAGCTTGGCCTTAGCGGGTAGTGAGCAGTTCTTC. This encodes CASSLALAGSEQFF. The complete variable domain, with remaining parts taken from reference TRBV5-1 and TRBJ2-1, reads KAGVTQTPRYLIKTRGQQVTLSCSPISGHRSVSWYQQTPGQGLQFLFEYFSETQRNKGNFPGRFSGRQFSNSRSEMNVSTLELGDSALYLCASSLALAGSEQFFGPGTRLTVL.

This chain joins TRBV25-1 and TRBJ2-1, with 7 bases matching TRBD2. This CDR3 has 16 residues. V was pared by 5 bases and J by 5 bases, with 12 bases of the junction left unmatched. Germline V CDR1 and CDR2: MGHDK, SYGVNS. Written as DNA, the CDR3 is TGTGCCAGCAGTTCACAAAGGGGCGGGGGACACAATGAGCAGTTCTTC. This translates into CASSSQRGGGHNEQFF.

The rearrangement links TRBV6-6 to TRBJ2-1, with 9 bases that match TRBD1. In germline, CDR1 is MNHNY, CDR2 SVGAGI (reference sequence). CDR3 length: 13 amino acids. Trimming took 6 bases from V and 6 from J; bases not matched to a gene: 3. The CDR3 spells CASRGQGSNEQFF. DNA for the CDR3: TGTGCCAGCAGGGGACAGGGTAGCAATGAGCAGTTCTTC.

This sequence joins TRBV20-1 and TRBJ2-5; D gene ambiguous. CDR3 length: 14 residues. V was pared by 3 bases and J by 1 base, with 12 bases between. The germline V gene encodes CDR1 DFQATT and CDR2 SNEGSKA (reference sequence). CDR3 DNA: TGCAGTGCTAGTTATGGCAGCGCCCAAGAGACCCAGTACTTC. It translates to CSASYGSAQETQYF.

The chain has TRBV2 and TRBJ2-1; 15 nucleotides agree with TRBD2. With 4 bases clipped from V and 9 bases from J, the junction kept 4 bases outside the gene matches. The CDR3 consists of 15 residues. The germline V gene encodes CDR1 SNHLY and CDR2 FYNNEI. The CDR3 nucleotides are TGTGCCAGCAGTGGGGGGACTAGCGGGAGGATTGAGCAGTTCTTC. Residues: CASSGGTSGRIEQFF.

The J gene is TRBJ2-3, the V gene TRBV10-3; D is possibly TRBD2 (6 bases). The germline CDR1 and CDR2 sequences are ENHRY and SYGVKD. The CDR3 sequence is 16 residues long. Deletions cut 6 bases from V and 4 bases from J, with 20 bases between. This CDR3 is CAISDDSRGGADTQYF. The CDR3 DNA sequence: TGTGCCATCAGCGATGATTCAAGGGGAGGCGCAGATACGCAGTATTTT.

The V call is TRBV5-5, the J call TRBJ1-3; 8 nucleotides agree with TRBD1. The CDR3 spans 14 residues. Germline V gives CDR1 SGHKS, CDR2 YYEKEE (reference sequence). The junction had 2 bases not matched to a gene; V was cut back by 4 bases and J by 2 bases. The CDR3 bases are TGTGCCAGCAGCCTACAGGGGGCTGGAAACACCATATATTTT. Translating gives CASSLQGAGNTIYF.

This clone was recorded only once. CDR3 amino acids: CASSRTAEKLFF. The CDR3 DNA sequence: TGTGCCAGCAGCCGGACAGCTGAAAAACTGTTTTTT. The genes are TRBV11-3 and TRBJ1-4; TRBD1 is a possible D gene (6 bases). V dropped 5 bases and J dropped 7 bases, with 8 bases sitting between them. From germline, CDR1 is SGHNT and CDR2 YENEEA. The CDR3 totals 12 residues.

The chain joins TRBV9 to TRBJ2-1; D unresolved. Trimming stripped 0 bases from V and 4 bases from J, with 8 bases between. This CDR3 region has 14 residues. Germline V gene lookup returns CDR1 SGDLS and CDR2 YYNGEE. Written as DNA, the CDR3 is TGTGCCAGCAGCGTAGCTCAGGATTACAATGAGCAGTTCTTC. The encoded protein is CASSVAQDYNEQFF. Using reference TRBV9 and TRBJ2-1 for the parts outside the CDR3, the full variable domain is DSGVTQTPKHLITATGQRVTLRCSPRSGDLSVYWYQQSLDQGLQFLIQYYNGEERAKGNILERFSAQQFPDLHSELNLSSLELGDSALYFCASSVAQDYNEQFFGPGTRLTVL.

The chain joins TRBV4-1 to TRBJ1-4; a weak D match, TRBD1 (6 bases). CDR1 and CDR2 (germline): MGHRA, YSYEKL. Trimming removed 1 base from V and 7 bases from J, with 13 bases in between. This CDR3 has 15 residues. The CDR3 sequence: CASSQVWRGGEKLFF. The DNA for the CDR3 is TGCGCCAGCAGCCAAGTTTGGCGAGGGGGTGAAAAACTGTTTTTT.